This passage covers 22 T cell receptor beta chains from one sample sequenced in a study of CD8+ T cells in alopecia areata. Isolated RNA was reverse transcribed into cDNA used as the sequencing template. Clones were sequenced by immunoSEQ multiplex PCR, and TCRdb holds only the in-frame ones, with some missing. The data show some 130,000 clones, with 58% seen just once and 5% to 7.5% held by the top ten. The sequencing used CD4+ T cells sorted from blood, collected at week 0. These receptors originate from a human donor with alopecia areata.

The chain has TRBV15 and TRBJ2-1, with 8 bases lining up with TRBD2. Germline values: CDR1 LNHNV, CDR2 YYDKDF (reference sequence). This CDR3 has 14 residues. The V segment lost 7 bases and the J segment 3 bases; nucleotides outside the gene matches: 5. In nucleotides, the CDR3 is TGTGCCACCAAGTCTAGCGGGTACTACAATGAGCAGTTCTTC. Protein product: CATKSSGYYNEQFF.

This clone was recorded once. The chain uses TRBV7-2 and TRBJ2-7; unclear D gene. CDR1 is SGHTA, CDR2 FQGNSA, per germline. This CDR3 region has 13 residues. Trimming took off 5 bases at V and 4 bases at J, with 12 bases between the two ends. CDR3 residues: CASSLHIRYEQYF. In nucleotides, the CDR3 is TGTGCCAGCAGCCTACATATCCGGTACGAGCAGTACTTC.

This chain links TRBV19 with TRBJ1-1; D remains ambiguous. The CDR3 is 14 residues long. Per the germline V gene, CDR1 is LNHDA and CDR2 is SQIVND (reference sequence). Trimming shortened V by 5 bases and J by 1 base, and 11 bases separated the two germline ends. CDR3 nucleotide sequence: TGTGCCAGTAGTGCCGGACGGCAGAACACTGAAGCTTTCTTT. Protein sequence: CASSAGRQNTEAFF.

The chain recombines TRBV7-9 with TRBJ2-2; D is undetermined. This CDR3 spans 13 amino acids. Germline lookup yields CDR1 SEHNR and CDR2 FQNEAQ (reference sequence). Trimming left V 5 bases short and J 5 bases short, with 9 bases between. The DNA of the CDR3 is TGTGCCAGCAGCCCGGCGGTTACCGGGGAGCTGTTTTTT. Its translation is CASSPAVTGELFF.

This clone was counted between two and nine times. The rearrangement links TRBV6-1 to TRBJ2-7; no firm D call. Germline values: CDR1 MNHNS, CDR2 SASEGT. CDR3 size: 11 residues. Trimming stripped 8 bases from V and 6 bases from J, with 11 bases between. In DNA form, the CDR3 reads TGTGCCAGCTACGGTCCACGCGAGCAGTACTTC. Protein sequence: CASYGPREQYF.

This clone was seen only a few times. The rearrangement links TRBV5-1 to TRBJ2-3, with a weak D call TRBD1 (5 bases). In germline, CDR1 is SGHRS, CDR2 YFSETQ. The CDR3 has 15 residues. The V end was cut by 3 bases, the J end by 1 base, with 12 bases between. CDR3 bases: TGCGCCAGCAGCTCCAACACACAGGGCACAGATACGCAGTATTTT. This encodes CASSSNTQGTDTQYF. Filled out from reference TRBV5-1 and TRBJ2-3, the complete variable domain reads KAGVTQTPRYLIKTRGQQVTLSCSPISGHRSVSWYQQTPGQGLQFLFEYFSETQRNKGNFPGRFSGRQFSNSRSEMNVSTLELGDSALYLCASSSNTQGTDTQYFGPGTRLTVL.

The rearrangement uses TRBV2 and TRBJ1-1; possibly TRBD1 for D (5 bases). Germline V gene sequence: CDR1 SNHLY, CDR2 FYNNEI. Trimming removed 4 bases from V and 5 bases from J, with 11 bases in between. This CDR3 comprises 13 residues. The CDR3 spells CASSVGGVTEAFF. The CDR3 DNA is TGTGCCAGCAGTGTTGGGGGAGTGACTGAAGCTTTCTTT.

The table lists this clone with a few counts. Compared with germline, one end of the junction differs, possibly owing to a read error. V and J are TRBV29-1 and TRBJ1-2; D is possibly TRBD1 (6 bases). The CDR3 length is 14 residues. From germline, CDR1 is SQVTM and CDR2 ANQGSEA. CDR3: CSVEDRDRNYGYTF. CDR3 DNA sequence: TGCAGCGTCGAAGACAGAGACAGGAACTATGGCTACACCTTC.

CDR3 in amino acids: CASSLLGTGELFF. The CDR3 bases are TGCGCCAGCAGCTTGTTGGGCACCGGGGAGCTGTTTTTT. This rearrangement joins TRBV5-1 to TRBJ2-2; unclear D gene. The CDR3 covers 13 residues. Germline V gene lookup returns CDR1 SGHRS and CDR2 YFSETQ. The germline V and J ends were trimmed by 1 base and 4 bases, with 5 bases remaining between them.

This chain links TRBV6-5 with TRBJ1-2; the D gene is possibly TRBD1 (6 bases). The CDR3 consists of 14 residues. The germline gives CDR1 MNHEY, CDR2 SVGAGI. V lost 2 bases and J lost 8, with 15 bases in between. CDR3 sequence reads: CASSYGTGLGGYTF. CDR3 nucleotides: TGTGCCAGCAGTTACGGAACAGGGCTAGGAGGCTACACCTTC.

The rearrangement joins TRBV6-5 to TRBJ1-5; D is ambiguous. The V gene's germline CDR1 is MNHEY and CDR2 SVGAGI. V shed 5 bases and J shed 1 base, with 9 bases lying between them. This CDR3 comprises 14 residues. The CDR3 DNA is TGTGCCAGCAGTGCGAGAGGGAGCAATCAGCCCCAGCATTTT. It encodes CASSARGSNQPQHF.

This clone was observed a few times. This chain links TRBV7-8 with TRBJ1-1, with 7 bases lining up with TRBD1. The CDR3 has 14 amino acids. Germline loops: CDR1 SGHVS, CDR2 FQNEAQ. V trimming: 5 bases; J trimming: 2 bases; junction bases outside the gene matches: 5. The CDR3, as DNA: TGTGCCAGCAGCATGAGACAGGGTAACACTGAAGCTTTCTTT. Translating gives CASSMRQGNTEAFF.

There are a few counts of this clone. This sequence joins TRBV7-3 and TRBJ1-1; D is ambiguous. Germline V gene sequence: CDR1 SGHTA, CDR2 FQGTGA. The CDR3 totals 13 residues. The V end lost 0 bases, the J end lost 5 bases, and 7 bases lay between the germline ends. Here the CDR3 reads CASSLTGATEAFF. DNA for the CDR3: TGTGCCAGCAGCTTAACAGGAGCAACTGAAGCTTTCTTT.

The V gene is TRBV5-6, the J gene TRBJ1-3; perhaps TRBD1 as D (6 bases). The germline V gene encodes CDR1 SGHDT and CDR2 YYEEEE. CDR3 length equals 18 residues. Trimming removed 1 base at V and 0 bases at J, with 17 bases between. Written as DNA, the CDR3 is TGTGCCAGCAGCTTGATTAGCGGGGGACAAAGCTCTGGAAACACCATATATTTT. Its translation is CASSLISGGQSSGNTIYF.

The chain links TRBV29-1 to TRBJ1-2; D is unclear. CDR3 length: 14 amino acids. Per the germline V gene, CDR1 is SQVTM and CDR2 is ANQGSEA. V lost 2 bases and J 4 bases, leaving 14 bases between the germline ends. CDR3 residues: CSVEYPGRVYGYTF. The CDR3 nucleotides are TGCAGCGTTGAATACCCCGGGCGGGTCTATGGCTACACCTTC.

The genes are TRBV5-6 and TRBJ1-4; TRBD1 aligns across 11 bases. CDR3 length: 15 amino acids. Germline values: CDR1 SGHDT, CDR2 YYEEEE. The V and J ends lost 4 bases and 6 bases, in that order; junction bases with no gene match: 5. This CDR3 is CASSAGQGAYEKLFF. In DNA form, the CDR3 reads TGTGCCAGCAGCGCCGGACAGGGGGCGTATGAAAAACTGTTTTTT.

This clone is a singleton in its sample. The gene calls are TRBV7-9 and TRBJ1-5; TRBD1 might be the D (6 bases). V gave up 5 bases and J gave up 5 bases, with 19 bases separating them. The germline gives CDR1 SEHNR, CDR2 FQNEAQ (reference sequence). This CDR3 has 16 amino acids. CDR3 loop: CASSPLTGKGDQPQHF. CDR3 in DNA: TGTGCCAGCAGCCCCCTTACAGGGAAAGGAGATCAGCCCCAGCATTTT.

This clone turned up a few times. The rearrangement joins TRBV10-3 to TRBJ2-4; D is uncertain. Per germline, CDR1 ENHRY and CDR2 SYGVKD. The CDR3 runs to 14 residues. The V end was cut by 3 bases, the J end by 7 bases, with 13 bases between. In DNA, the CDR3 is TGTGCCATCAGTGACAGACCCCTTGGGAACATTCAGTACTTC. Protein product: CAISDRPLGNIQYF.

The CDR3 region is CASSPTGVNTEAFF. The CDR3 bases are TGTGCCAGCAGTCCAACCGGAGTGAACACTGAAGCTTTCTTT. The gene calls are TRBV27 and TRBJ1-1, with D unclear. With 5 bases removed from V and 0 bases from J, the gap between germline ends came to 10 bases. CDR3 length: 14 residues. The germline CDR1 and CDR2 sequences are MNHEY and SMNVEV (reference sequence).

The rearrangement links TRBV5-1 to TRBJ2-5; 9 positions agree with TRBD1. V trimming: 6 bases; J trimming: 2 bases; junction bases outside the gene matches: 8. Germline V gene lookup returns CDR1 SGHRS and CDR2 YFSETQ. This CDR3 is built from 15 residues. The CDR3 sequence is CASTSGTGLQETQYF. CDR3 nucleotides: TGCGCCAGCACCTCCGGGACAGGGTTACAAGAGACCCAGTACTTC.

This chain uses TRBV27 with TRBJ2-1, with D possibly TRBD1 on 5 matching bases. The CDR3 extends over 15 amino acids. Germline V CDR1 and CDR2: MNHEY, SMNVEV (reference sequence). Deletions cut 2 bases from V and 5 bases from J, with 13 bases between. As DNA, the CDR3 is TGTGCCAGCAGTTTAGCAGGGTCCGGGCACAATGAGCAGTTCTTC. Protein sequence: CASSLAGSGHNEQFF.

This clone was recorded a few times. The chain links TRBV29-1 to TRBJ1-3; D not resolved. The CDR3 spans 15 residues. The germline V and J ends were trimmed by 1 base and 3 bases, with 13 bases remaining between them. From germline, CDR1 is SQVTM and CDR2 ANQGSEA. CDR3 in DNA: TGCAGCGTTGAAGTGCCCCCCAGCCTTGGAAACACCATATATTTT. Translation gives CSVEVPPSLGNTIYF.